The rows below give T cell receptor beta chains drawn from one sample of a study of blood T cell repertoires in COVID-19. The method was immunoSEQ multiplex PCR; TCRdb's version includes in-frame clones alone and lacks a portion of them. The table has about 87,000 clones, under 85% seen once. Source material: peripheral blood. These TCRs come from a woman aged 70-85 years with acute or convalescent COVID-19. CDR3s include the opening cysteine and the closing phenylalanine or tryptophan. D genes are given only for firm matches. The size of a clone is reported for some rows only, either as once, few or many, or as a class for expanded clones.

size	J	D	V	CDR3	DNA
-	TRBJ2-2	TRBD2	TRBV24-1	CATSDPRTSGGAVVELFF	TGTGCCACCAGTGATCCCCGGACTAGCGGTGGGGCCGTAGTGGAGCTGTTTTTT
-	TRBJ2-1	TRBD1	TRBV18	CASSPFGTGNNEQFF	TGTGCCAGCTCACCGTTTGGGACAGGGAACAATGAGCAGTTCTTC
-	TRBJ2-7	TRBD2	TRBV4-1	CASSQENSGVFYEQYF	TGCGCCAGCAGCCAAGAAAATAGCGGGGTGTTCTACGAGCAGTACTTC
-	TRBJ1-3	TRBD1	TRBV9	CASSGLGGISGNTIYF	TGTGCCAGCAGCGGGTTAGGGGGCATATCTGGAAACACCATATATTTT
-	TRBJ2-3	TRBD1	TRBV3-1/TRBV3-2	CASSQDGTGTDTQYF	TGTGCCAGCAGCCAAGATGGGACAGGCACAGATACGCAGTATTTT
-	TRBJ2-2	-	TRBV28	CASIYGGARTGELFF	TGTGCCAGCATTTACGGTGGGGCGAGAACCGGGGAGCTGTTTTTT
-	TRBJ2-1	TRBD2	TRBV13	CASSSLAGIYNEQFF	TGTGCCAGCAGCTCCCTAGCGGGGATTTACAATGAGCAGTTCTTC
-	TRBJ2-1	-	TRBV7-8	CASSREESSYNEQFF	TGTGCCAGCAGCCGCGAAGAGAGCTCCTACAATGAGCAGTTCTTC
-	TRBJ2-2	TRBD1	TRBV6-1	CASSEFGQAPGELFF	TGTGCCAGCAGTGAATTTGGACAGGCCCCCGGGGAGCTGTTTTTT
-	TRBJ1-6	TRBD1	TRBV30	CAWSPWDRASPLHF	TGTGCCTGGAGTCCCTGGGACAGGGCTTCACCCCTCCACTTT
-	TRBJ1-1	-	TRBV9	CASSVQGDGTEAFF	TGTGCCAGCAGCGTACAAGGAGATGGCACTGAAGCTTTCTTT
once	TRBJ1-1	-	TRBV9	CASSVVPPYDANTEAFF	TGTGCCAGCAGCGTAGTGCCTCCCTATGATGCGAACACTGAAGCTTTCTTT
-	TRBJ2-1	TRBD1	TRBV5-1	CASSSGQTYNEQFF	TGCGCCAGCAGCTCGGGACAGACTTACAATGAGCAGTTCTTC
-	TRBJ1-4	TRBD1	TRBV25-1	CASSEWTGKSEKLFF	TGTGCCAGCAGTGAATGGACAGGGAAGAGTGAAAAACTGTTTTTT
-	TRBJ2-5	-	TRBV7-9	CASSPRQVQETQYF	TGTGCCAGCAGCCCCCGACAGGTTCAAGAGACCCAGTACTTC
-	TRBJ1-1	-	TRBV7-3	CASSSQENTEAFF	TGTGCCAGCAGCTCCCAGGAGAACACTGAAGCTTTCTTT
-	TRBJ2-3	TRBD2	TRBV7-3	CASRTSGASTDTQYF	TGTGCCAGCAGGACTAGCGGGGCTAGCACAGATACGCAGTATTTT
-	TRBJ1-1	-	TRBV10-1	CASSGAGTRAFF	TGCGCCAGCAGCGGGGCCGGGACTAGGGCTTTCTTT
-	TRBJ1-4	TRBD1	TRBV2	CASRSQGAEEKLFF	TGTGCCAGCAGGTCCCAGGGGGCGGAGGAAAAACTGTTTTTT
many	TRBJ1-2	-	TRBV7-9	CASSLVGRRGYGYTF	TGTGCCAGCAGCTTAGTTGGCAGGAGGGGTTATGGCTACACCTTC
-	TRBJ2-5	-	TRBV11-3	CASSLDLWASERETQYF	TGTGCCAGCAGCTTAGATTTATGGGCCTCCGAGCGGGAGACCCAGTACTTC
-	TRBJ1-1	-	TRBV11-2	CASRSGGGIEAFF	TGTGCCAGCAGATCGGGGGGAGGTATTGAAGCTTTCTTT
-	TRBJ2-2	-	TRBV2	CASNRVLTGELFF	TGTGCCAGCAACAGAGTCCTCACCGGGGAGCTGTTTTTT
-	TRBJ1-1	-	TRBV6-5	CASRELNTEAFF	TGTGCCAGCAGAGAGTTGAACACTGAAGCTTTCTTT
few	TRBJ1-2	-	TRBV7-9	CASSSPGQGNYGYTF	TGTGCCAGCAGCTCTCCAGGCCAGGGAAACTATGGCTACACCTTC
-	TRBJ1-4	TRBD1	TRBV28	CASSPRGPGEKLFF	TGTGCCAGCAGCCCCAGGGGGCCGGGGGAAAAACTGTTTTTT
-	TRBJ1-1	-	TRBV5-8	CARSGAFVNTEAFF	TGTGCCAGGAGTGGGGCATTCGTGAACACTGAAGCTTTCTTT
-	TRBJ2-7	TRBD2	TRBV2	CASREGATYEQYF	TGTGCCAGTAGGGAGGGTGCTACCTACGAGCAGTACTTC
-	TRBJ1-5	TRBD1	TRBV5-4	CASSLQIGQEHGPQHF	TGTGCCAGCAGCTTGCAAATAGGACAGGAGCATGGGCCCCAGCATTTT
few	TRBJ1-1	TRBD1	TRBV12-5	CASGPDRGWNTEAFF	TGTGCTAGTGGTCCGGACAGGGGGTGGAACACTGAAGCTTTCTTT
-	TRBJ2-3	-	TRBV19	CASDPGAFGRGQLTDTQYF	TGTGCCAGTGATCCCGGAGCATTTGGGCGGGGGCAACTCACAGATACGCAGTATTTT
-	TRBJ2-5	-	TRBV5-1	CASSWGQETQYF	TGCGCCAGCAGCTGGGGGCAGGAGACCCAGTACTTC
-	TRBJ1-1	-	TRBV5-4	CASSQDTNTEAFF	TGTGCCAGCAGCCAGGACACGAACACTGAAGCTTTCTTT
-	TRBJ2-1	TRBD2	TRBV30	CAWSVLSGGAYNEQFF	TGTGCCTGGAGTGTACTGAGCGGGGGGGCCTACAATGAGCAGTTCTTC
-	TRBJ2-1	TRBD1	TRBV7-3	CASRTGGSYNEQFF	TGTGCCAGCAGGACAGGGGGCTCCTACAATGAGCAGTTCTTC